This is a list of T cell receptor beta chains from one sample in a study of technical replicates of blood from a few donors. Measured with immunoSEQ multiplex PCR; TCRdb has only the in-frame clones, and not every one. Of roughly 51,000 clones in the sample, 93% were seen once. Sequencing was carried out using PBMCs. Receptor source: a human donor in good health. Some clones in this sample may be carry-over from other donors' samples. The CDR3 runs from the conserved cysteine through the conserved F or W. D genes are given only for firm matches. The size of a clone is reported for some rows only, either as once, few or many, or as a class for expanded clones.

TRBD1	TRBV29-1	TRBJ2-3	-	TGCAGCACATTCCTTCACAGGGGGGATACGCAGTATTTT	CSTFLHRGDTQYF
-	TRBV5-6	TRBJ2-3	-	TGTGCCAGCAGTTACGGTGCAGATACGCAGTATTTT	CASSYGADTQYF
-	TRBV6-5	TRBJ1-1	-	TGTGCCAGCAGGGGAACAGGGCGACGCAACACTGAAGCTTTCTTT	CASRGTGRRNTEAFF
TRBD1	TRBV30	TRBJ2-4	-	TGTGCCTGGAGTGTAAAGGGCTGGACAGGGATAATAGCCAAAAACATTCAGTACTTC	CAWSVKGWTGIIAKNIQYF
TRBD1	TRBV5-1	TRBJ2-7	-	TGCGCCAGCACACCCAGGGGGCTCCCTATCCACGAGCAGTACTTC	CASTPRGLPIHEQYF
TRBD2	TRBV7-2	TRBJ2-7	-	TGTGCCAGCAGCCTAGAGAGGGGCCCAGCGGGGGGCCCTTACGAGCAGTACTTC	CASSLERGPAGGPYEQYF
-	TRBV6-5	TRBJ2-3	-	TGTGCCAGCAGCATCCGGGACTCGGGTACAGATACGCAGTATTTT	CASSIRDSGTDTQYF
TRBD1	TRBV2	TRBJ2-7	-	TGTGCCAGTCTCAGGGGGCCTATTGGTTCAGGAAACGAGCAGTACTTC	CASLRGPIGSGNEQYF
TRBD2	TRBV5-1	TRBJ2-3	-	TGCGCCAGCAGCCCAGGACTAGCGGGGGCCACAGATACGCAGTATTTT	CASSPGLAGATDTQYF
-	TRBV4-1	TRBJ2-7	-	TGCGCCAGCAGCCAAACAACAGGGCGGAAAGCCTACGAGCAGTACTTC	CASSQTTGRKAYEQYF
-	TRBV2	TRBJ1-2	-	TGTGCCAGCAGTGAGATCGGGAATGGCTACACCTTC	CASSEIGNGYTF
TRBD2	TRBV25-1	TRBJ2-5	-	TGTGCCAGCAGTATCAGCGGGAGTGTTGAGACCCAGTACTTC	CASSISGSVETQYF
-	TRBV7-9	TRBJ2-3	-	TGTGCCTCCAGCAAGGGGGGGCGGGATACGCAGTATTTT	CASSKGGRDTQYF
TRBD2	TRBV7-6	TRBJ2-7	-	TGTGCCAGCAGCACATTAGCGGGAACCTACGAGCAGTACTTC	CASSTLAGTYEQYF
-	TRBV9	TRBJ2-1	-	TGTGCCAGCAGCGTAGGTGTTCAAGAGAATGAGCAGTTCTTC	CASSVGVQENEQFF
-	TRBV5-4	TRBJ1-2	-	TGTGCCAGCAGCTTTACAGGAGTGAACTATGGCTACACCTTC	CASSFTGVNYGYTF
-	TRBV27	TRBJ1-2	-	TGTGCCAGCACCTCAGCGGGGGCAGGGAGCAACTATGGCTACACCTTC	CASTSAGAGSNYGYTF
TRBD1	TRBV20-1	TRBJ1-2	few	TGCAGTCCCGCGGACAGGGGGTCCTACACCTTC	CSPADRGSYTF
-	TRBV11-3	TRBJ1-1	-	TGTGCCAGCAGCTCGCCGAGGGACACTGAAGCTTTCTTT	CASSSPRDTEAFF
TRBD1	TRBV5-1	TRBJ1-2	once	TGCGCCAGCAGCCGCGAAGGACAGGGGTATGGCTACACCTTC	CASSREGQGYGYTF
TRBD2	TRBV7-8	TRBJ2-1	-	TGTGCCAGCAGCTTTCACCAAGGACTAGCGGGCAATGAGCAGTTCTTC	CASSFHQGLAGNEQFF
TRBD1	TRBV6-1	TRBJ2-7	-	TGTGCCAGCAGTAGGACAGGGTGGTACTTC	CASSRTGWYF
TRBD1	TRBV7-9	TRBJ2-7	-	TGTGCCAGCAGCTTGGACAGGTTTTTCTACTTC	CASSLDRFFYF
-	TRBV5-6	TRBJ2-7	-	TGTGCCAGCAGCTCCGAGAACGAGCAGTACTTC	CASSSENEQYF
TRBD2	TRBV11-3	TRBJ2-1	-	TGTGCCAGCAGCTTACGCGGGGGCTACAATGAGCAGTTCTTC	CASSLRGGYNEQFF
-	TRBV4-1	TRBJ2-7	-	TGCGCCAGCAGCCTCCTCAGCGGAGCTTACGAGCAGTACTTC	CASSLLSGAYEQYF
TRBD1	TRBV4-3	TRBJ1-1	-	TGCGCCAGCAGCCAAGGACAGGGAAGAACTGAAGCTTTCTTT	CASSQGQGRTEAFF